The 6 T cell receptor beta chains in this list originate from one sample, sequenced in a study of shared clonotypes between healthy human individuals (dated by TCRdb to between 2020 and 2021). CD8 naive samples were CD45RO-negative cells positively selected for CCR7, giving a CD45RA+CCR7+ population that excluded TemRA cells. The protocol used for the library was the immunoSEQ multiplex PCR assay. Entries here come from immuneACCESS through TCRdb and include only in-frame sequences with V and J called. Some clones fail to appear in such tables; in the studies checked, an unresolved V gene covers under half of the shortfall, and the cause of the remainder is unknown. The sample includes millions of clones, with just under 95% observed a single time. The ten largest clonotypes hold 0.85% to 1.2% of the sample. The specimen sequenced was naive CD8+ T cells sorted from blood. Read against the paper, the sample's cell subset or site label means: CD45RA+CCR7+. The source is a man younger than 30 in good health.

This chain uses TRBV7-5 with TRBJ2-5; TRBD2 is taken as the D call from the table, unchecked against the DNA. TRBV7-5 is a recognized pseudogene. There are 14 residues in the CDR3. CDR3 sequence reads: CARSLKRDKETQYF. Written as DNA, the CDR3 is TGTGCCAGAAGCTTGAAGCGGGACAAAGAGACCCAGTACTTC.

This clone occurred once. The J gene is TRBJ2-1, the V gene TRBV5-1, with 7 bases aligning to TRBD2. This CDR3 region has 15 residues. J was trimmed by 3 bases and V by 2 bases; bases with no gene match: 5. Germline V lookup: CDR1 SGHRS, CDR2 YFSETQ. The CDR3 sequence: CASSFEGGGYNEQFF. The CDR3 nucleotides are TGCGCCAGCAGCTTTGAGGGCGGGGGCTACAATGAGCAGTTCTTC.

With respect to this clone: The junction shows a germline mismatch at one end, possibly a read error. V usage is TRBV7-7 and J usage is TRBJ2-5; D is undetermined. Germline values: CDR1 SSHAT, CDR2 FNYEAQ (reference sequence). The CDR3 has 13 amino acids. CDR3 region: CASSLWLGETQYF. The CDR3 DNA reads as TGTGCTAGCAGCTTATGGTTAGGGGAGACCCAGTACTTC. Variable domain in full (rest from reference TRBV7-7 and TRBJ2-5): GAGVSQSPRYKVTKRGQDVTLRCDPISSHATLYWYQQALGQGPEFLTYFNYEAQPDKSGLPSDRFSAERPEGSISTLTIQRTEQRDSAMYRCASSLWLGETQYFGPGTRLLVL.

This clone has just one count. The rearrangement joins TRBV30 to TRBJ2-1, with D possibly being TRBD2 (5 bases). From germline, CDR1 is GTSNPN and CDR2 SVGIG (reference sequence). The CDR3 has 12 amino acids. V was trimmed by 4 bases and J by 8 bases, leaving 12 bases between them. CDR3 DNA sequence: TGTGCCTGGAACCCTAGCATTCATGAGCAGTTCTTC. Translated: CAWNPSIHEQFF.

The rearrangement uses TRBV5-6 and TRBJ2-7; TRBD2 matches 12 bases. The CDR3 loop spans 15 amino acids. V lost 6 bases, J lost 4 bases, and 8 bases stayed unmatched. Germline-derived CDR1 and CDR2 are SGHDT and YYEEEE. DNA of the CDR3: TGTGCCAGCACGCTCGGACTAGCGGGAAATTACGAGCAGTACTTC. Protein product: CASTLGLAGNYEQYF.

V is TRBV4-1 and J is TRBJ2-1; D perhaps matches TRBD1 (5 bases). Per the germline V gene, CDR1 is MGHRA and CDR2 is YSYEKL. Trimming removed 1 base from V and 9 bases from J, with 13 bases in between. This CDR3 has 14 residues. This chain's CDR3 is CASSQVSGLAEQFF. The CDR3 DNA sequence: TGCGCCAGCAGCCAAGTGTCAGGGTTGGCTGAGCAGTTCTTC.